These 4 T cell receptor beta chains were sequenced from one sample in a study of blood T cell repertoires in COVID-19. Method: immunoSEQ multiplex PCR; TCRdb's copy keeps in-frame clones and lacks some. Among almost 250,000 clones listed, roughly 91% were seen once. Material for sequencing was PBMCs or T cells enriched from blood (not recorded which). The receptors were sampled from a woman aged 30 to 39 who had recovered from COVID-19.

The chain has TRBV30 and TRBJ1-3; D ambiguous. V was shortened by 4 bases and J by 4 bases, with 11 bases between the two germline ends. This CDR3 contains 13 residues. In germline, CDR1 is GTSNPN, CDR2 SVGIG (reference sequence). DNA of the CDR3: TGTGCCTGGACCCAGCCGGGAGGAAACACCATATATTTT. Amino acid sequence: CAWTQPGGNTIYF.

V and J are TRBV11-2 and TRBJ1-2; 7 bases line up with TRBD1. Germline V gives CDR1 SGHAT, CDR2 FQNNGV. Germline trimming cut 4 bases from V and 6 bases from J; bases unmatched to any gene: 5. CDR3 size: 13 residues. The CDR3 reads CASSYGRGDGYTF. The CDR3 DNA sequence: TGTGCCAGCAGCTACGGCAGGGGGGATGGCTACACCTTC.

V usage is TRBV6-6 and J usage is TRBJ2-2; 14 bases map to TRBD2. The CDR3 covers 18 residues. From germline, CDR1 is MNHNY and CDR2 SVGAGI (reference sequence). V lost 5 bases and J lost 2; bases outside the gene matches: 7. The CDR3: CASSHRTSGRINTGELFF. The CDR3 region has the DNA TGTGCCAGCAGTCACAGGACTAGCGGGAGGATAAACACCGGGGAGCTGTTTTTT.

This clone has only one observation. The chain recombines TRBV7-9 with TRBJ1-1; D remains ambiguous. The CDR3 is 14 amino acids. Trimming removed 5 bases at V and 5 bases at J, with 15 bases between. Germline CDR1 and CDR2: SEHNR and FQNEAQ (reference sequence). The CDR3 region has the DNA TGTGCCAGCAGCCCCCCACTAGCCAGGACTGAAGCTTTCTTT. As protein: CASSPPLARTEAFF.